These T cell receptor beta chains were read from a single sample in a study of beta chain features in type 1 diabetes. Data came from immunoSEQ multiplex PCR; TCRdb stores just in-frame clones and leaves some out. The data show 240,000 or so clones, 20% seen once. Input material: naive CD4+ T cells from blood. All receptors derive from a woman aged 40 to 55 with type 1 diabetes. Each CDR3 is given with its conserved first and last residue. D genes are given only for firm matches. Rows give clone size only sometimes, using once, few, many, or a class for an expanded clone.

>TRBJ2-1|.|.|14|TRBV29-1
CSVSRGVNGNEQFF
TGCAGCGTAAGCAGGGGAGTTAATGGCAATGAGCAGTTCTTC
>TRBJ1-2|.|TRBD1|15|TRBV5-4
CASSRGQGANYGYTF
TGTGCCAGCAGCCGGGGACAGGGGGCTAACTATGGCTACACCTTC
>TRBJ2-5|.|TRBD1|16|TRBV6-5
CASSYSGDRGPETQYF
TGTGCCAGCAGTTACTCCGGGGACAGGGGGCCCGAGACCCAGTACTTC
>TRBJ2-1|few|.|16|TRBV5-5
CASSLDELGPLTEQFF
TGTGCCAGCAGTTTAGACGAGTTGGGGCCGCTGACTGAGCAGTTCTTC
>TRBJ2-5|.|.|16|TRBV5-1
CASSLVARRAGETQYF
TGCGCCAGCAGCCTGGTTGCCCGCCGGGCGGGGGAGACCCAGTACTTC
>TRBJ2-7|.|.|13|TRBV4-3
CASSQESSGQPFF
TGCGCCAGCAGCCAAGAAAGTTCAGGACAACCCTTTTTC
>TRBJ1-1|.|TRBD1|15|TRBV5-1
CASSQTRTGVHEAFF
TGCGCCAGCAGCCAGACGAGGACAGGCGTCCATGAAGCTTTCTTT
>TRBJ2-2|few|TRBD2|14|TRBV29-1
CSVSRGESTGELFF
TGCAGCGTTAGCCGGGGGGAGAGCACCGGGGAGCTGTTTTTT
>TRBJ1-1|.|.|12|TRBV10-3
CAIRGLNTEAFF
TGTGCCATTCGAGGGCTGAACACTGAAGCTTTCTTT
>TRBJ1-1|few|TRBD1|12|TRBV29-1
CSGGGQGTEAFF
TGCAGCGGGGGGGGACAGGGCACTGAAGCTTTCTTT
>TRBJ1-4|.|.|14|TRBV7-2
CASSPNQRDEKLFF
TGTGCCAGCAGCCCGAATCAACGGGATGAAAAACTGTTTTTT
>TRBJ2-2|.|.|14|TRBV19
CASTRGGPTGELFF
TGTGCCAGTACCCGCGGGGGCCCCACCGGGGAGCTGTTTTTT
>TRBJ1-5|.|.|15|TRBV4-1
CASSQRTPEDQPQHF
TGCGCCAGCAGCCAACGGACTCCGGAGGATCAGCCCCAGCATTTT
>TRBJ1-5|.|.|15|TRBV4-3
CASSQEEAGNQPQHF
TGCGCCAGCAGCCAAGAGGAGGCTGGCAATCAGCCCCAGCATTTT
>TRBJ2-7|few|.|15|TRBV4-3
CASSQAAGLTYEQYF
TGCGCCAGCAGCCAAGCGGCAGGGTTGACCTACGAGCAGTACTTC
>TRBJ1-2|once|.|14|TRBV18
CASSLTGSEEGYTF
TGTGCCAGCTCACTCACCGGGTCCGAGGAGGGCTACACCTTC